In its sample, the clone carrying this T cell receptor beta chain was seen once. Trimming shortened V by 6 bases and J by 11 bases, and 14 bases separated the two germline ends. Germline V gives CDR1 SGHTA, CDR2 FQGTGA. This CDR3 is built from 12 residues. This sample stems from a study of blood T cell repertoires in COVID-19. For the study at large: COVID-19 samples from acute and convalescent phases originated in the United States, Italy and Spain. Nucleic acid was either cDNA or gDNA, and it came from T cells, B-cell-depleted T cells, or PBMCs.

Some clones are missing from TCRdb's copy, which holds only in-frame ones; the method was immunoSEQ multiplex PCR. The data hold roughly 180,000 clones, with approximately 80% observed a single time. The rearrangement joins TRBV7-3 to TRBJ2-1; a weak D match, TRBD2 (5 bases). The source of this sequence is a woman aged 45-59 years with active or convalescent COVID-19. The sequencing sample was made of peripheral blood. The CDR3 is CASSISGKKQFF. CDR3 DNA: TGTGCCAGCAGTATCTCCGGGAAAAAGCAGTTCTTC.